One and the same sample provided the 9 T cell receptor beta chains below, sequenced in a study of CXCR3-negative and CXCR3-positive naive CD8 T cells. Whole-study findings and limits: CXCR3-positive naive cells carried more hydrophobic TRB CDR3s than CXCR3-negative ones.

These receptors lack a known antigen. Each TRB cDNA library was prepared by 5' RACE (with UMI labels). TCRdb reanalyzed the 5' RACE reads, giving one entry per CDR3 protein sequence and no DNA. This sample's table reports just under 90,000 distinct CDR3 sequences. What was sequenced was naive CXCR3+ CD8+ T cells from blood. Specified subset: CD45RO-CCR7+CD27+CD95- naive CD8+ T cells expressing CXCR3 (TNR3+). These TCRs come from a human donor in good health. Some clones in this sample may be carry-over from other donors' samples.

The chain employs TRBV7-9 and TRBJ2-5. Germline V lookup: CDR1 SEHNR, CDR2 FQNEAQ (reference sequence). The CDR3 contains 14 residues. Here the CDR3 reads CAGGSLGHQETQYF.

The CDR3 spells CASSYSIGQAALPQHF. The V and J genes are TRBV6-2 or TRBV6-3 and TRBJ1-5; TCRdb picks TRBD1, but there is no DNA to check that call. Germline V gives CDR1 MNHEY, CDR2 SVGEGT. The CDR3 extends over 16 amino acids.

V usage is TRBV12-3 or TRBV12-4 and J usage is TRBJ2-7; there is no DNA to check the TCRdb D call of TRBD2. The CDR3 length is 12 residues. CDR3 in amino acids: CASSLGRYEQYF.

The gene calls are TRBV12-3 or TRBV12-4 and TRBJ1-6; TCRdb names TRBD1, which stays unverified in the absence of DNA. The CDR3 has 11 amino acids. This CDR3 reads CASSPGWSLHF.

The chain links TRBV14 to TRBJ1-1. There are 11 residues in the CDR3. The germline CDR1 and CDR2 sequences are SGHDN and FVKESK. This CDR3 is CASSPGPEAFF.

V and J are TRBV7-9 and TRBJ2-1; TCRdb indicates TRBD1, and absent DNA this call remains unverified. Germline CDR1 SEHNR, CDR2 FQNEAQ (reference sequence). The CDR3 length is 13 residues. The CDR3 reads CASTGTTYNEQFF.

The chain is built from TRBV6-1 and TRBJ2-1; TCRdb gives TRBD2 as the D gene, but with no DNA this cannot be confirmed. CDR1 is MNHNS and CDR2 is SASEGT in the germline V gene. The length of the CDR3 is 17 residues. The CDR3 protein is CASSELVATSSYNEQFF.

CDR3 in amino acids: CSAREQDRRSNQPQHF. V is TRBV20-1 and J is TRBJ1-5; without DNA, the TCRdb call of TRBD1 cannot be checked. The germline V gene has CDR1 DFQATT and CDR2 SNEGSKA (reference sequence). The CDR3 has 16 amino acids.

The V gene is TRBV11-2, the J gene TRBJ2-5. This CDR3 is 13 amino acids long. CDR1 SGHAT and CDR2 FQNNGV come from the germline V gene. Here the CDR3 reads CASSLRYQETQYF.